The sequence of this TCR beta chain was determined in a study of T cells in localized non-small cell lung cancer. Note on this clone: The antigen remains undetermined. The sample has other DNA sequences that encode this CDR3 too.

V was cut by 0 bases and J by 4 bases, with 11 bases left in between. CDR3 length equals 14 residues. The germline V gene encodes CDR1 SGHRS and CDR2 YFSETQ. The table came from immunoSEQ multiplex PCR; TCRdb's copy has only in-frame clones and leaves some out. The sample lists about 20,000 clones, 85% to 90% occurring once. General study points: Blood T cell density predicted longer survival; adjacent-lung clonality, shorter. There was higher T cell clonality in uninvolved adjacent lung than in tumor, and it was highest there. For the top 100 tumor clones, a median about 57 also appeared in adjacent lung.

This chain connects TRBV5-1 to TRBJ2-7; a weak D match, TRBD2 (6 bases). The sequence derives from a man aged 40 to 69 with stage II squamous cell lung carcinoma. The sequencing here drew on PBMCs, taken before any cancer treatment. Here the CDR3 DNA reads TGCGCCAGCAGCTTGGCGGGGGAGAGATACGAGCAGTACTTC. Its protein is CASSLAGERYEQYF. Using reference TRBV5-1 and TRBJ2-7 for the parts outside the CDR3, the full variable domain is KAGVTQTPRYLIKTRGQQVTLSCSPISGHRSVSWYQQTPGQGLQFLFEYFSETQRNKGNFPGRFSGRQFSNSRSEMNVSTLELGDSALYLCASSLAGERYEQYFGPGTRLTVT.